This TCR beta chain was obtained from a study of low-dose radiotherapy and immunotherapy resistance in tumors. In the study overall: Members of Cohort 1 were treated with 0.5 Gy per fraction every 2 weeks. The prescribed total PTV dose was 6.5 Gy. Aspirin 300 mg, taken orally and daily, was given to patients for four cycles from cycle 1 day 1. Members of Cohort 2 were treated with 1 Gy per fraction every two weeks; their total was 13 Gy over 26 weeks.

V was shortened by 6 bases and J by 3 bases, with 17 bases between the two germline ends. Germline CDR1 and CDR2: LNHDA and SQIVND (reference sequence). The CDR3 is 15 amino acids. Time point here: after trial treatment. The treatment: LDRT plus nivolumab, ipilimumab, low-dose cyclophosphamide and aspirin (RACIN trial). Each patient who was eligible had an advanced solid tumor with no tumor-infiltrating lymphocytes. TRAV- and TRBV-specific primers primed first-strand cDNA, covering alpha and beta chains. TCRs were put through around 20 PCR cycles of amplification with Phusion. A constant-region primer and the V-primer adapter served as the primer pair. TCRdb reprocessed the reads via MiXCR and lists one record per CDR3 protein. Here the sample spans around 60,000 distinct CDR3 sequences, less than 30% being singletons. This clonotype was counted at least ten times.

Sequenced material: PBMCs, taken after low-dose radiotherapy plus immunotherapy. The V gene is TRBV19, the J gene TRBJ1-1; tentatively, D is TRBD1 (6 bases). The receptor's source is a male donor with prostate cancer. The CDR3 DNA sequence: TGTGCCAGTAGCATCACGGGGCCAGGGGACACTGAAGCTTTCTTT. Residues: CASSITGPGDTEAFF.